The source of this T cell receptor (beta chain) is a study of blood T cell repertoires in COVID-19. Study as a whole: Acute and convalescent COVID-19 specimens originated in the United States, Italy and Spain. In each case, the material was cDNA or gDNA derived from T cells, B-cell-depleted T cells, or PBMCs.

Sequencing was performed with immunoSEQ multiplex PCR; in TCRdb, only in-frame clones are kept and a portion is missing. Of about 460,000 clones in the sample, more than 85% were seen once. This CDR3 region has 14 residues. V was pared by 3 bases and J by 3 bases, with 4 bases of the junction left unmatched. Germline V gene data show CDR1 as DFQATT and CDR2 as SNEGSKA (reference sequence). This clone was counted a single time. This TCR was sampled from an older woman who had recovered from COVID-19. The specimen sequenced was PBMCs or T cells enriched from blood (not recorded which). The chain combines TRBV20-1 with TRBJ2-1, with 8 bases identical to TRBD2. The CDR3 nucleotides read TGCAGTGCTAGTAAGCGGGGGAGCTACAATGAGCAGTTCTTC. Protein product: CSASKRGSYNEQFF.